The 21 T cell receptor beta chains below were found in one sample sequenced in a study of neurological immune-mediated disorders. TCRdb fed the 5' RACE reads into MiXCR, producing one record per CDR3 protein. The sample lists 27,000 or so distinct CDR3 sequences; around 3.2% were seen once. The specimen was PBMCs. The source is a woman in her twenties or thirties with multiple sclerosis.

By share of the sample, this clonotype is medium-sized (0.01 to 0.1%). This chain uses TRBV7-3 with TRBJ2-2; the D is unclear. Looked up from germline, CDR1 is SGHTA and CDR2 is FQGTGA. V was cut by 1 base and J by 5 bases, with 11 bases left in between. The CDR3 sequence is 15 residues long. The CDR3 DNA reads TGTGCCAGCAGCTTAATGGAGAGAGGAACCGGGGAGCTGTTTTTT. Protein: CASSLMERGTGELFF.

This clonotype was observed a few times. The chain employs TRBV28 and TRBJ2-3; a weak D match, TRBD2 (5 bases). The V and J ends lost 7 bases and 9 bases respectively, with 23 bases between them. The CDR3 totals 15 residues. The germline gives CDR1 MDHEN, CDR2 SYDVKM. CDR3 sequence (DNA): TGTGCCAGCACGAAGCCGGGAAAGCCCTTAGTAACGCAGTATTTT. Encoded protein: CASTKPGKPLVTQYF.

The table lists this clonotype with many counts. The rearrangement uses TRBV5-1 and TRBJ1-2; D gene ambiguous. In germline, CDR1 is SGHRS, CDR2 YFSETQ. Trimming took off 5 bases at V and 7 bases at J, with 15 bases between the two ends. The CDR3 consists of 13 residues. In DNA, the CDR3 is TGCGCCAGCAGTGTGGGGATTACGAGTGGCTACACCTTC. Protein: CASSVGITSGYTF.

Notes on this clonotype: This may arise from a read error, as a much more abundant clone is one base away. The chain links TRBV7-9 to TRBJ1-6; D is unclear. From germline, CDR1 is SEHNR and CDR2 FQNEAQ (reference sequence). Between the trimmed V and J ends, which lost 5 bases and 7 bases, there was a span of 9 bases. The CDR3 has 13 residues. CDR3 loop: CASSPRTNSPLHF. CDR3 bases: TGTGCCAGCAGCCCGCGTACCAATTCACCCCTCCACTTT.

CDR3 coding DNA: TGTGCCAGCAGCCTTATAGCGGGGGGGCAAGAGACCCAGTACTTC. Its translation is CASSLIAGGQETQYF. The V call is TRBV7-2, the J call TRBJ2-5; TRBD2 matches at 11 bases. CDR3 length: 15 amino acids. Trimming removed 5 bases from V and 2 bases from J; junction bases left unmatched: 4. The germline V gene has CDR1 SGHTA and CDR2 FQGNSA.

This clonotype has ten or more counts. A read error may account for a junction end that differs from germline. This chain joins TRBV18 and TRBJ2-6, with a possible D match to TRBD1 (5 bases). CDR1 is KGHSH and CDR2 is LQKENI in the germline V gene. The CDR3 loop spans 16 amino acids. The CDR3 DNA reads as TGTGCCAGCTCACTTTTACACGACTCTGGGGCCAAAGTCCTGACTTTC. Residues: CASSLLHDSGAKVLTF.

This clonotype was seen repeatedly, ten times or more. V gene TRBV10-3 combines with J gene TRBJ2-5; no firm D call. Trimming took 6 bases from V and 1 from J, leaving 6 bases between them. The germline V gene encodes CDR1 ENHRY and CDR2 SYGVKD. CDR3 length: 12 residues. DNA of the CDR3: TGTGCCATCAGCCCATCCCAAGAGACCCAGTACTTC. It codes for CAISPSQETQYF.

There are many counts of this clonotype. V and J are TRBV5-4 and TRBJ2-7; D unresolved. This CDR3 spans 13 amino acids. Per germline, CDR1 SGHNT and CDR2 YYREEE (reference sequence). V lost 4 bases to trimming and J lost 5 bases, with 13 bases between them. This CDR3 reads CASSPGFWDEQYF. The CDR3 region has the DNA TGTGCCAGCAGCCCAGGATTCTGGGACGAGCAGTACTTC.

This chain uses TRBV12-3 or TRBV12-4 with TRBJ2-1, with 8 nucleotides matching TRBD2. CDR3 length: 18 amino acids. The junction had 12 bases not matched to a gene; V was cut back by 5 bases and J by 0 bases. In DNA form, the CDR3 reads TGTGCCAGCAGTAAGAGGACTAGCACCTCAAGCTCCTACAATGAGCAGTTCTTC. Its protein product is CASSKRTSTSSSYNEQFF.

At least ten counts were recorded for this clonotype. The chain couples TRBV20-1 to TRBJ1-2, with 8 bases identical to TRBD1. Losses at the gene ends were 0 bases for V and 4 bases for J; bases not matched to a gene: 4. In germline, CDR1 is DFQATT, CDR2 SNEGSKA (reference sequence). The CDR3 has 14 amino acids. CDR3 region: CSARETGVSYGYTF. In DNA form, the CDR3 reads TGCAGTGCTAGAGAGACAGGGGTTAGCTATGGCTACACCTTC.

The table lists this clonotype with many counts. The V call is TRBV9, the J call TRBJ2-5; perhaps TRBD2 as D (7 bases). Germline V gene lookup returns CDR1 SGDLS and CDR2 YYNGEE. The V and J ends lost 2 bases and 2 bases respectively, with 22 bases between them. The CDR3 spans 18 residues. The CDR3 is CASSVALGRGQGQETQYF. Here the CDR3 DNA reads TGTGCCAGCAGCGTGGCTCTAGGGAGGGGACAAGGGCAAGAGACCCAGTACTTC. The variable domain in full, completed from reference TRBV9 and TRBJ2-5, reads DSGVTQTPKHLITATGQRVTLRCSPRSGDLSVYWYQQSLDQGLQFLIQYYNGEERAKGNILERFSAQQFPDLHSELNLSSLELGDSALYFCASSVALGRGQGQETQYFGPGTRLLVL.

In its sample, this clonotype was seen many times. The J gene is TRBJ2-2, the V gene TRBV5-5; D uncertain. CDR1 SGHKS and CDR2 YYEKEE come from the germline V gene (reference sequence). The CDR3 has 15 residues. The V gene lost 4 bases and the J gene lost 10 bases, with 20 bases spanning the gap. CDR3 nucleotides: TGTGCCAGCAGCCCGGGTAGCCCCTTTACCAAGGAGCTGTTTTTT. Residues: CASSPGSPFTKELFF.

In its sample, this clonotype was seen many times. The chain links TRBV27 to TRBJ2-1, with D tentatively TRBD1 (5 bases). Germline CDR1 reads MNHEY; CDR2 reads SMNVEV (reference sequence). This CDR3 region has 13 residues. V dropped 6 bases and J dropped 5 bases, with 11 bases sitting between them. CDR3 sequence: CASSLDRNNEQFF. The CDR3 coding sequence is TGTGCCAGCAGCCTAGACAGAAACAATGAGCAGTTCTTC.

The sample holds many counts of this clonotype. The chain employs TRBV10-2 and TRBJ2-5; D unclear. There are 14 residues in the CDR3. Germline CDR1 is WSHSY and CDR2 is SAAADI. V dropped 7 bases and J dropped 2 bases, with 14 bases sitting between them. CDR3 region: CASTTLMGQETQYF. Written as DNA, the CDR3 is TGCGCCAGCACCACCCTTATGGGGCAAGAGACCCAGTACTTC.

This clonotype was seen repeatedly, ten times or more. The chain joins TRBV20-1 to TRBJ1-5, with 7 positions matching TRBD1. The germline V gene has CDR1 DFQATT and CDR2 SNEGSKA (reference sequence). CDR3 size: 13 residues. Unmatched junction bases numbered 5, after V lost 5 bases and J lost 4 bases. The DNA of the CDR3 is TGCAGTGCTCCCGCAGGGGGTAATCAGCCCCAGCATTTT. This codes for CSAPAGGNQPQHF.

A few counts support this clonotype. The CDR3 region has the DNA TGCGCCAGCAGCTTGGGACGACGCTACGAGCAGTACTTC. Translated, it gives CASSLGRRYEQYF. The chain employs TRBV5-1 and TRBJ2-7; unclear D gene. CDR3 length equals 13 residues. Germline V CDR1 and CDR2: SGHRS, YFSETQ. Between the trimmed V and J ends, which lost 0 bases and 3 bases, there was a span of 7 bases.

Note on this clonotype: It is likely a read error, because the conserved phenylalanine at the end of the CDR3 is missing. CDR3 DNA: TGTGCCAGCAGTTTGCTAGCGGGAGGGGCAGATACGCAGTATAAT. Translated: CASSLLAGGADTQYN. The V and J genes are TRBV28 and TRBJ2-3; 12 bases are a match to TRBD2. The CDR3 is 15 amino acids. Germline-derived CDR1 and CDR2 are MDHEN and SYDVKM. Trimming at V came to 3 bases and at J to 4 bases, leaving 2 bases not matched to a gene.

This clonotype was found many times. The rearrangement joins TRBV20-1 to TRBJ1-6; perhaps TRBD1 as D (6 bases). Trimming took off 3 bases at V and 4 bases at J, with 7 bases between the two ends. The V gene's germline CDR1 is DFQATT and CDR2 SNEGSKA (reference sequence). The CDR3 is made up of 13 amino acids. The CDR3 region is CSASQGYNSPLHF. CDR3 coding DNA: TGCAGTGCTAGTCAGGGGTATAATTCACCCCTCCACTTT.

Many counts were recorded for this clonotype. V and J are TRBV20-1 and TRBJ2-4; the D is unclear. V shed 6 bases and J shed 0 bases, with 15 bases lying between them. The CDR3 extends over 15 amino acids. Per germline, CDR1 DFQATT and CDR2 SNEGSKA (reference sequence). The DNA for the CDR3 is TGCAGTGCACCGGAACCTTCCCTAGCCAAAAACATTCAGTACTTC. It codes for CSAPEPSLAKNIQYF.

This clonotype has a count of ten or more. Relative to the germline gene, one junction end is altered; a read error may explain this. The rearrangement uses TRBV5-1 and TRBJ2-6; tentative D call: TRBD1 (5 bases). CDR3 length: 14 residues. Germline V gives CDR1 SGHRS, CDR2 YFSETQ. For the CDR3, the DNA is TGCGCCAGCAGCTTCGACTCTGGGGCCAAAGTCCTGACTTTC. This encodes CASSFDSGAKVLTF.

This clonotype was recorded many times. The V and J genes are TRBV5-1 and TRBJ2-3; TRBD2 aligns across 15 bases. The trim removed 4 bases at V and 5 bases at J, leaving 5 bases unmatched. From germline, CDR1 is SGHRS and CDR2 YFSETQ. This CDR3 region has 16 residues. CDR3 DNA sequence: TGCGCCAGCAGCGGGCAGGGACTAGCGGGAGGAGATACGCAGTATTTT. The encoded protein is CASSGQGLAGGDTQYF.